This TCR beta chain was profiled in a study of T cell responses to AZD1222 COVID-19 vaccine. With regard to this clone: What it recognizes is unknown.

Study outcomes and limitations: The study identified only five to seven AZD1222 recipients as seropositive at baseline.

The CDR3 loop spans 14 amino acids. With 7 bases removed from V and 9 bases from J, the gap between germline ends came to 19 bases. Looked up from germline, CDR1 is SNHLY and CDR2 is FYNNEI. This table comes from immunoSEQ multiplex PCR, and its TCRdb copy is limited to in-frame clones, with some not included. Of 110,000 or so clones detected, roughly 87% appear once; the ten largest clones hold roughly 12%. The chain couples TRBV2 to TRBJ2-1, with D perhaps TRBD1 (5 bases). The source material was peripheral blood, sampled on day 0 of MenACWY control vaccination. This receptor was taken from an adult in good health. The CDR3 DNA reads as TGTGCCAGCACGCAGGGTGGGCGAAGGGGTGAGCAGTTCTTC. Its translation is CASTQGGRRGEQFF.